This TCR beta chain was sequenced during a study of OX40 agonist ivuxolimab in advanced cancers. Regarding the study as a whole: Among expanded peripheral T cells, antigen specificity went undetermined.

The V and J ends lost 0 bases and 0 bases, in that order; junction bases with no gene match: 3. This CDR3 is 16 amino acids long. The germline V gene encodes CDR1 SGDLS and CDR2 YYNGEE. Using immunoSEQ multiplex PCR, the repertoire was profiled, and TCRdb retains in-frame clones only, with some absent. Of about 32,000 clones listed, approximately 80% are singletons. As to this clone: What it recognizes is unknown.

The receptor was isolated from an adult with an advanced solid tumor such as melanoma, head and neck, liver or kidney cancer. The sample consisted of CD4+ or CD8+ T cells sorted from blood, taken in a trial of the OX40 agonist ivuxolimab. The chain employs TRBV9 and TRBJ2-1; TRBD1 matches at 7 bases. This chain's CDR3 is CASSVAKGASYNEQFF. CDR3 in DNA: TGTGCCAGCAGCGTAGCAAAGGGGGCCTCCTACAATGAGCAGTTCTTC.